This T cell receptor (beta chain) was retrieved from a study of blood T cell repertoires in COVID-19. Study details: The United States, Italy and Spain provided the acute and convalescent COVID-19 samples. PBMCs, B-cell-depleted T cells, or T cells provided the cDNA or gDNA that made up the material.

Enrolment of Seattle patients took place during active infection, and they were followed longitudinally. In the source study's methods: Nucleated cell counts were estimated from reference gene primer amplification. Libraries were prepared by immunoSEQ multiplex PCR; TCRdb keeps only in-frame clonotypes and omits some of them. V, J and clone size reflect that table, while D and trimming were determined from the DNA. This table has around 480,000 clones, approximately 89% appearing once. This CDR3 has 16 residues. The V end lost 0 bases, the J end lost 1 base, and 11 bases lay between the germline ends. The germline V gene encodes CDR1 SGHRS and CDR2 YFSETQ.

The TCR comes from a woman between 50 and 59 years old with COVID-19, enrolled during active disease. The V call is TRBV5-1, the J call TRBJ1-3; D remains unclear. Sequenced input: peripheral blood. The CDR3 DNA follows: TGCGCCAGCAGCTTGGTTCTGGAGACGTCTGGAAACACCATATATTTT. Residues: CASSLVLETSGNTIYF.